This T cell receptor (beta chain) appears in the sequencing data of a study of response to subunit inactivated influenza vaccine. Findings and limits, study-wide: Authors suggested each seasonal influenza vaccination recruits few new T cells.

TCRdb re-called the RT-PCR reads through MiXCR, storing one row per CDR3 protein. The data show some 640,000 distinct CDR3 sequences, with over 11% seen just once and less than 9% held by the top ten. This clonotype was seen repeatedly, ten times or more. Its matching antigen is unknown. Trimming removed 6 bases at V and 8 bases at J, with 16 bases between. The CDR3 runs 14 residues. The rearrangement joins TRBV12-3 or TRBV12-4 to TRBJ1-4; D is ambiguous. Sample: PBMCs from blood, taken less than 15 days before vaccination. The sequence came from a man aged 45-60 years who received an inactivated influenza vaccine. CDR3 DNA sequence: TGTGCCAGCAGCCACTTGGGGTTAGGGGAAAAACTGTTTTTT. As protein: CASSHLGLGEKLFF.